This is a list of T cell receptor beta chains from one sample in a study of cytomegalovirus exposure and HLA in healthy donors. The repertoire was sequenced with immunoSEQ multiplex PCR; TCRdb's copy has only in-frame clones and lacks some. The sample contains under 130,000 clones, around 60% of which appear only once. The specimen sequenced was PBMCs. These receptors originate from a man between 25 and 39 years old in good health and CMV-seropositive. The CDR3 runs from the conserved cysteine through the conserved F or W. The D gene is left open where the match is weak. Some rows have no size entry. The others give once, few or many, or a class for an expanded clone.

TRBJ1-6 | NA | TRBV19 | TRBD1 | TGTGCCAGTACCCAAGTGGGGACAGGGGGTAATTCACCCCTCCACTTT | CASTQVGTGGNSPLHF
TRBJ2-7 | NA | TRBV7-8 | TRBD2 | TGTGCCAGCAGCTTAGTAGCGGGCGTTTTGTACGAGCAGTACTTC | CASSLVAGVLYEQYF
TRBJ2-3 | NA | TRBV10-1 | NA | TGCGCCAGCTCGGGGACTTCAGATACGCAGTATTTT | CASSGTSDTQYF
TRBJ2-1 | NA | TRBV11-2 | TRBD2 | TGTGCCAGCAGCTTAGCACTAGCGGGGGGGGAGCAGTTCTTC | CASSLALAGGEQFF
TRBJ2-3 | NA | TRBV5-1 | TRBD2 | TGCGCCAGCAGCCTCGGACTAGCGGGGAGCACAGATACGCAGTATTTT | CASSLGLAGSTDTQYF
TRBJ2-1 | NA | TRBV1 | NA | TGCACCAGCAGCCAAGATCAGGACAATGAGCAGTTCTTC | CTSSQDQDNEQFF
TRBJ2-1 | NA | TRBV5-1 | TRBD1 | TGCGCCAGCAGCTTGGTAGACAGGGGGCCCAATGAGCAGTTCTTC | CASSLVDRGPNEQFF
TRBJ2-7 | NA | TRBV11-3 | NA | TGTGCCAGCAGCTTAAGGGCGGGCACTTCCTACGAGCAGTACTTC | CASSLRAGTSYEQYF
TRBJ2-1 | NA | TRBV5-6 | NA | TGTGCCAGCAAAAGGACACGTTACAATGAGCAGTTCTTC | CASKRTRYNEQFF
TRBJ2-7 | few | TRBV6-5 | NA | TGTGCCAGCAGTTACGATACAGGGAACGAGCAGTACTTC | CASSYDTGNEQYF
TRBJ2-2 | NA | TRBV7-9 | TRBD2 | TGTGCCAGCAGCCCGATTCGGTGGACTAGCGATGACGGGGAGCTGTTTTTT | CASSPIRWTSDDGELFF
TRBJ2-7 | NA | TRBV6-5 | NA | TGTGCCAGCAGCCATCTCAGGGCTACCCCTGAAGAGCAGTACTTC | CASSHLRATPEEQYF
TRBJ1-5 | NA | TRBV6-6 | TRBD1 | TGTGCCAGCAGTTCCGGGACAGGGGTATTCAATCAGCCCCAGCATTTT | CASSSGTGVFNQPQHF
TRBJ2-7 | NA | TRBV28 | NA | TGTGCCAGCAGTTTTAGGGGTTTAGTGTTCTACGAGCAGTACTTC | CASSFRGLVFYEQYF
TRBJ1-1 | NA | TRBV2 | NA | TGTGCCAGCAGTGACAGGGAGGGGGCTTTCTTT | CASSDREGAFF
TRBJ2-7 | few | TRBV5-4 | NA | TGTGCCAGCACCTCGACTTCTACCTACGAGCAGTACTTC | CASTSTSTYEQYF
TRBJ1-1 | NA | TRBV10-3 | TRBD1 | TGTGCCATCACCTCGACAGGGACGAGATCGACTGAAGCTTTCTTT | CAITSTGTRSTEAFF
TRBJ2-7 | NA | TRBV11-2 | TRBD1 | TGTGCCAGCAGCTCAAGGGACAGGGGTAAGTTCGAGCAGTACTTC | CASSSRDRGKFEQYF
TRBJ1-1 | NA | TRBV18 | NA | TGTGCCAGCTCCCCTCAGCGCGCTGAAGCTTTCTTT | CASSPQRAEAFF
TRBJ2-6 | NA | TRBV5-4 | NA | TGTGCCAGCAGCTTGCTTACAAACTCTGGGGCCAACGTCCTGACTTTC | CASSLLTNSGANVLTF
TRBJ2-5 | once | TRBV2 | NA | TGTGCCAGCAGTGAAATTGAGACAGATGGAGTAGAGACCCAGTACTTC | CASSEIETDGVETQYF
TRBJ2-3 | few | TRBV5-1 | TRBD1 | TGCGCCAGCAGCCCCAGACAGGGGGCAGATACGCAGTATTTT | CASSPRQGADTQYF
TRBJ1-1 | NA | TRBV19 | NA | TGTGCCAGTAGTATAATAGGCGGGAACACTGAAGCTTTCTTT | CASSIIGGNTEAFF
TRBJ1-2 | NA | TRBV5-1 | NA | TGCGCCAGCAGCTCGAACAGCCATAACTATGGCTACACCTTC | CASSSNSHNYGYTF
TRBJ1-5 | NA | TRBV4-1 | NA | TGCGCCATCGCCCCTGGGGGGTGCCAGCCCCAGCATTTT | CAIAPGGCQPQHF
TRBJ2-7 | NA | TRBV27 | NA | TGTGCCAGCAGTTTCAGGGAACGGCGCGAGCAGTACTTC | CASSFRERREQYF
TRBJ2-7 | NA | TRBV29-1 | TRBD2 | TGCAGCGCCTCCGGGGGGAAAAGCCACGAGCAGTACTTC | CSASGGKSHEQYF
TRBJ1-2 | NA | TRBV5-6 | TRBD1 | TGTGCCAGCAGCAGACAGGGCTATGGCTACACCTTC | CASSRQGYGYTF
TRBJ2-3 | NA | TRBV5-1 | TRBD1 | TGCGCCAGCCCCCAGGGGGACCCAGATACGCAGTATTTT | CASPQGDPDTQYF
TRBJ2-3 | NA | TRBV9 | TRBD2 | TGTGCCAGCAGCGTAGACGGACTAGCGGGGGGGAGCACAGATACGCAGTATTTT | CASSVDGLAGGSTDTQYF
TRBJ1-1 | NA | TRBV6-1 | NA | TGTGCCAGCAGTGAACAGGGCTACACTGAAGCTTTCTTT | CASSEQGYTEAFF
TRBJ2-7 | NA | TRBV5-1 | TRBD1 | TGCGCCAGCAGCTCGACAGGGTCCTACGAGCAGTACTTC | CASSSTGSYEQYF
TRBJ2-1 | few | TRBV6-6 | NA | TGTGCCAGCGTTTACAGCCTTTCACTCTACAATGAGCAGTTCTTC | CASVYSLSLYNEQFF
TRBJ1-6 | NA | TRBV23-1 | NA | TGCGCCAGCAGTCAATCGATACCGGGGAAGTATTCACCCCTCCACTTT | CASSQSIPGKYSPLHF
TRBJ2-7 | NA | TRBV5-8 | TRBD1 | TGTGCCAGCAGCTTGACCGAGGGGGCAGGGTCGTACTTC | CASSLTEGAGSYF
TRBJ2-3 | NA | TRBV7-2 | TRBD2 | TGTGCCAGCAGCTGGCGGGGGGCTGGCACAGATACGCAGTATTTT | CASSWRGAGTDTQYF
TRBJ2-7 | NA | TRBV6-5 | NA | TGTGCCAGCAGAAGGGGCGAAAGGAACGAGCAGTACTTC | CASRRGERNEQYF
TRBJ2-1 | NA | TRBV7-2 | TRBD2 | TGTGCCAGCAGCCTCCTCCCCGGGGGGGCGAATGAGCAGTTCTTC | CASSLLPGGANEQFF
TRBJ2-7 | NA | TRBV5-6 | TRBD1 | TGTGCCAGCAGCTTGGACAGGGGAGAGCAGTACTTC | CASSLDRGEQYF
TRBJ2-1 | NA | TRBV4-1 | NA | TGCGCCAGCAGCCGGATGCCGGGACTTTTCTACAATGAGCAGTTCTTC | CASSRMPGLFYNEQFF